The 28 T cell receptor beta chains given below trace back to one sample, sequenced in a study of OX40 agonist ivuxolimab in advanced cancers. The data were produced by immunoSEQ multiplex PCR, yet TCRdb's version contains in-frame clones alone and is incomplete. The repertoire consists of roughly 64,000 clones, with around 80% occurring once and the leading ten covering approximately 5.2%. Here the sequenced sample was CD4+ or CD8+ T cells sorted from blood, taken in a trial of the OX40 agonist ivuxolimab. Receptor source: an adult with an advanced solid tumor such as melanoma, head and neck, liver or kidney cancer.

In this sample, this clone turned up once. The chain links TRBV19 to TRBJ2-7; 8 nucleotides line up with TRBD1. There are 16 residues in the CDR3. J lost 0 bases, V lost 0 bases, and 4 bases had no gene match. Germline V gives CDR1 LNHDA, CDR2 SQIVND (reference sequence). CDR3 in amino acids: CASSIDGQGSSYEQYF. The CDR3 DNA reads TGTGCCAGTAGTATAGATGGACAGGGTAGCTCCTACGAGCAGTACTTC.

In this sample, this clone turned up once. The V and J genes are TRBV6-5 and TRBJ2-7, with TRBD1 matching over 8 bases. Trimming cost V 6 bases and J 0 bases; bases outside gene matches: 7. Germline lookup yields CDR1 MNHEY and CDR2 SVGAGI. The CDR3 contains 15 residues. The CDR3: CASRGDRTFSYEQYF. CDR3 DNA sequence: TGTGCCAGCAGGGGGGACAGGACCTTCTCCTACGAGCAGTACTTC.

J is TRBJ2-7 and V is TRBV11-3; 7 positions match TRBD2. The CDR3 has 15 residues. Per the germline V gene, CDR1 is SGHNT and CDR2 is YENEEA. Unmatched junction bases numbered 11, after V lost 6 bases and J lost 3 bases. The DNA for the CDR3 is TGTGCCAGCAGACCTGGGGGGGAATCTGACTACGAGCAGTACTTC. Translation: CASRPGGESDYEQYF.

The chain links TRBV7-3 to TRBJ2-3; 10 bases line up with TRBD2. CDR3 size: 14 residues. Losses at the gene ends were 5 bases for V and 6 bases for J; bases not matched to a gene: 5. Germline V lookup: CDR1 SGHTA, CDR2 FQGTGA. CDR3 DNA: TGTGCCAGCAGCCTAGCGGGGGTCGTGGATACGCAGTATTTT. Its protein product is CASSLAGVVDTQYF. The full variable domain, rest sourced from reference TRBV7-3 and TRBJ2-3, is GAGVSQTPSNKVTEKGKYVELRCDPISGHTALYWYRQSLGQGPEFLIYFQGTGAADDSGLPNDRFFAVRPEGSVSTLKIQRTERGDSAVYLCASSLAGVVDTQYFGPGTRLTVL.

J is TRBJ2-3 and V is TRBV6-5; TRBD2 aligns across 9 bases. V dropped 6 bases and J dropped 1; count of bases not matched to a gene: 5. Germline CDR1 is MNHEY and CDR2 is SVGAGI. The CDR3 length is 15 residues. The CDR3 reads CASRLIAGGTDTQYF. CDR3 bases: TGTGCCAGCAGGTTAATAGCGGGGGGCACAGATACGCAGTATTTT.

The CDR3, as DNA: TGTGCCATCAGACCGACAGGGCAAGAGACCCAGTACTTC. Encoded protein: CAIRPTGQETQYF. V gene TRBV10-3 combines with J gene TRBJ2-5; TRBD1 matches 7 bases. J lost 2 bases, V lost 6 bases, and 3 bases had no gene match. CDR1 and CDR2 (germline): ENHRY, SYGVKD. The CDR3 has 13 residues.

The DNA for the CDR3 is TGTGCCAGCAGGTTAGCGGGGGTCTATGAGACCCAGTACTTC. Its translation: CASRLAGVYETQYF. V usage is TRBV6-5 and J usage is TRBJ2-5; 9 positions match TRBD2. In germline, CDR1 is MNHEY, CDR2 SVGAGI. The CDR3 consists of 14 residues. The V gene end was trimmed by 6 bases and the J gene end by 5 bases; junction bases not matched to a gene: 7.

This rearrangement joins TRBV29-1 to TRBJ1-1; TRBD1 matches 12 bases. This CDR3 is 12 amino acids long. V was clipped by 7 bases and J by 7 bases; unmatched bases: 4. Looked up from germline, CDR1 is SQVTM and CDR2 is ANQGSEA. DNA for the CDR3: TGCAGCGGGGGACAGGGGGCTTATGAAGCTTTCTTT. It specifies CSGGQGAYEAFF.

This clone was seen a few times. The chain couples TRBV15 to TRBJ1-2; unclear D gene. Trimming removed 0 bases from V and 13 bases from J, with 12 bases in between. Germline V lookup: CDR1 LNHNV, CDR2 YYDKDF (reference sequence). This CDR3 contains 12 residues. CDR3 protein: CATSRDSSLSTF. The CDR3 nucleotides read TGTGCCACCAGCAGAGATTCCAGTCTTAGCACCTTC. Drawing the rest from reference TRBV15 and TRBJ1-2, the complete variable domain is DAMVIQNPRYQVTQFGKPVTLSCSQTLNHNVMYWYQQKSSQAPKLLFHYYDKDFNNEADTPDNFQSRRPNTSFCFLDIRSPGLGDTAMYLCATSRDSSLSTFGSGTRLTVV.

The J gene is TRBJ1-4, the V gene TRBV29-1, with TRBD1 matching 11 bases. V lost 5 bases and J lost 7; bases outside the gene matches: 6. The CDR3 consists of 14 residues. CDR1 SQVTM and CDR2 ANQGSEA come from the germline V gene. CDR3 DNA sequence: TGCAGCGTTACACCCGGGACAGGGGGTGAAAAACTGTTTTTT. Translation gives CSVTPGTGGEKLFF.

The chain is built from TRBV6-6 and TRBJ1-3; D call uncertain. The CDR3 is made up of 14 amino acids. Germline lookup yields CDR1 MNHNY and CDR2 SVGAGI (reference sequence). Trimming cost V 5 bases and J 4 bases, with 12 bases left between them. The chain's CDR3 is CASSGRARGNTIYF. The CDR3 region has the DNA TGTGCCAGCAGTGGTCGGGCGCGGGGAAACACCATATATTTT.

The chain links TRBV9 to TRBJ1-6; 9 bases fit TRBD1. After removal of 3 bases from V and 12 bases from J, the junction contained 10 bases not matched to a gene. There are 15 residues in the CDR3. The V gene's germline CDR1 is SGDLS and CDR2 YYNGEE. The DNA of the CDR3 is TGTGCCAGCAGCGCGGATGGGACAGGGTACCTACCCCTCCACTTT. It is translated as CASSADGTGYLPLHF.

The V gene is TRBV2, the J gene TRBJ2-3, with 8 nucleotides matching TRBD2. V trimming: 1 base; J trimming: 11 bases; junction bases outside the gene matches: 11. The CDR3 runs 15 residues. CDR1 and CDR2 from the germline V gene are SNHLY and FYNNEI. DNA for the CDR3: TGTGCCAGCAGTGAAGAACTAGCGGTAGATGGGAAGCAGTATTTT. This gives the protein CASSEELAVDGKQYF.

This chain links TRBV5-1 with TRBJ2-5; D perhaps matches TRBD1 (6 bases). Germline CDR1 and CDR2: SGHRS and YFSETQ. The CDR3 is 14 amino acids. Trimming cost V 4 bases and J 0 bases, with 10 bases left between them. The CDR3 loop is CASSAGQNQETQYF. The DNA for the CDR3 is TGCGCCAGCAGCGCAGGACAGAACCAAGAGACCCAGTACTTC.

The chain has TRBV11-3 and TRBJ2-5; D call uncertain. V gave up 2 bases and J gave up 3 bases, with 10 bases separating them. The CDR3 is made up of 14 amino acids. From germline, CDR1 is SGHNT and CDR2 YENEEA. CDR3 in amino acids: CASSLIWSKETQYF. The CDR3 bases are TGTGCCAGCAGCTTAATATGGTCTAAAGAGACCCAGTACTTC.

This clone was recorded a few times. The CDR3 coding sequence is TGTGCCAGCAGTTTATCGACTAGGGGGTTTAAGGGCGGCACTGAAGCTTTCTTT. Translated: CASSLSTRGFKGGTEAFF. The genes are TRBV27 and TRBJ1-1; possibly TRBD1 for D (6 bases). The V end was cut by 0 bases, the J end by 4 bases, with 21 bases between. The V gene's germline CDR1 is MNHEY and CDR2 SMNVEV (reference sequence). The length of the CDR3 is 18 residues.

Here the CDR3 reads CASTPGRSNTEAFF. The DNA of the CDR3 is TGTGCCAGCACCCCGGGACGGTCGAACACTGAAGCTTTCTTT. This rearrangement joins TRBV11-3 to TRBJ1-1, with D perhaps TRBD1 (5 bases). This CDR3 spans 14 amino acids. Trimming cost V 7 bases and J 1 base, with 13 bases left between them. Germline V gene sequence: CDR1 SGHNT, CDR2 YENEEA.

This rearrangement joins TRBV5-1 to TRBJ2-2; D possibly corresponds to TRBD1 (6 bases). V gave up 0 bases and J gave up 4 bases, with 16 bases separating them. Germline values: CDR1 SGHRS, CDR2 YFSETQ. The length of the CDR3 is 17 residues. CDR3 amino acids: CASSLGLDSEFTGELFF. The DNA of the CDR3 is TGCGCCAGCAGCTTGGGATTGGACAGCGAATTCACCGGGGAGCTGTTTTTT.

This clone was seen only once. The J gene is TRBJ2-2, the V gene TRBV5-1, with TRBD1 matching over 7 bases. CDR1 is SGHRS, CDR2 YFSETQ, per germline. The junction had 4 bases not matched to a gene; V was cut back by 2 bases and J by 3 bases. The CDR3 consists of 15 residues. The CDR3 reads CASSFEQGYTGELFF. DNA of the CDR3: TGCGCCAGCAGCTTCGAACAGGGGTACACCGGGGAGCTGTTTTTT.

The rearrangement uses TRBV4-1 and TRBJ1-6; no definite D call. The germline V gene has CDR1 MGHRA and CDR2 YSYEKL. There are 14 residues in the CDR3. V dropped 0 bases and J dropped 7 bases, with 7 bases sitting between them. CDR3 nucleotides: TGCGCCAGCAGCCAAGAGGCGGGAAATTCACCCCTCCACTTT. Translation: CASSQEAGNSPLHF.

The CDR3 loop is CASSPRGGTAANEKLFF. For the CDR3, the DNA is TGTGCCAGCAGTCCAAGGGGGGGGACGGCGGCTAATGAAAAACTGTTTTTT. J is TRBJ1-4 and V is TRBV2; weak D call: TRBD1 (6 bases). There are 17 residues in the CDR3. The germline V and J ends were trimmed by 5 bases and 3 bases, with 19 bases remaining between them. Germline lookup yields CDR1 SNHLY and CDR2 FYNNEI.

The chain has TRBV7-2 and TRBJ2-1; 10 bases are a match to TRBD1. In germline, CDR1 is SGHTA, CDR2 FQGNSA. V lost 5 bases, J lost 7 bases, and 8 bases stayed unmatched. The CDR3 consists of 15 residues. This CDR3 reads CASSNDRGLNNEQFF. The CDR3 coding sequence is TGTGCCAGCAGCAATGACAGGGGGCTTAATAATGAGCAGTTCTTC.

The chain combines TRBV5-1 with TRBJ2-3, with a tentative D call TRBD2 (6 bases). V lost 3 bases and J 4 bases, leaving 15 bases between the germline ends. This CDR3 contains 15 residues. Germline lookup yields CDR1 SGHRS and CDR2 YFSETQ. CDR3: CASSSFFGRADTQYF. The CDR3, as DNA: TGCGCCAGCAGCTCCTTCTTCGGGAGAGCAGATACGCAGTATTTT.

V usage is TRBV2 and J usage is TRBJ1-5, with TRBD1 matching over 11 bases. The length of the CDR3 is 15 residues. CDR1 and CDR2 (germline): SNHLY, FYNNEI. J was trimmed by 7 bases and V by 3 bases; bases with no gene match: 5. CDR3 coding DNA: TGTGCCAGCAGTGACGCCCGGACAGGGGGCCAGCCCCAGCATTTT. The encoded protein is CASSDARTGGQPQHF.

The chain is built from TRBV7-3 and TRBJ2-1, with D hard to call. Trimming stripped 1 base from V and 6 bases from J, with 7 bases between. The germline V gene has CDR1 SGHTA and CDR2 FQGTGA. The CDR3 has 13 amino acids. DNA for the CDR3: TGTGCCAGCAGCTTAAACCACCTCAATGAGCAGTTCTTC. It yields the protein CASSLNHLNEQFF.

The V gene is TRBV14, the J gene TRBJ1-2; D remains unclear. Between the trimmed V and J ends, which lost 0 bases and 4 bases, there was a span of 6 bases. Germline V lookup: CDR1 SGHDN, CDR2 FVKESK. The CDR3 is 13 amino acids. For the CDR3, the DNA is TGTGCCAGCAGCCAAGATTACAGCTATGGCTACACCTTC. Its protein is CASSQDYSYGYTF. The full variable domain, its missing parts supplied by reference TRBV14 and TRBJ1-2, is EAGVTQFPSHSVIEKGQTVTLRCDPISGHDNLYWYRRVMGKEIKFLLHFVKESKQDESGMPNNRFLAERTGGTYSTLKVQPAELEDSGVYFCASSQDYSYGYTFGSGTRLTVV.

The chain carries TRBV4-1 and TRBJ2-7; 8 nucleotides align to TRBD1. In germline, CDR1 is MGHRA, CDR2 YSYEKL. The CDR3 is 15 amino acids. The ends lost 4 bases at V and 2 bases at J; junction bases unmatched: 7. CDR3 DNA sequence: TGCGCCAGCAGCCCCTCAGGACAGGGTGCCTACGAGCAGTACTTC. This gives the protein CASSPSGQGAYEQYF.

The chain recombines TRBV10-2 with TRBJ1-4, with 9 positions matching TRBD1. V shed 8 bases, J shed 11 bases, and the junction held 6 bases outside the gene matches. In germline, CDR1 is WSHSY, CDR2 SAAADI. This CDR3 is 12 amino acids long. For the CDR3, the DNA is TGCGCCAGCGGACAGGGGATGGGGAAACTGTTTTTT. The encoded protein is CASGQGMGKLFF.